Included here is one TCR beta chain sequence, with context. This entry is derived from a study of blood T cell repertoires in COVID-19. Overall study: Spain, Italy and the United States supplied samples that represented acute and convalescent COVID-19. The cDNA or gDNA used as material had been derived from T cells, B-cell-depleted T cells, or PBMCs.

Source study methods: For nucleated cells, counts were estimated from reference gene primer amplification. Using immunoSEQ multiplex PCR, the repertoire was profiled, and TCRdb retains in-frame clones only, with some absent. V and J calls and clone size are those listed in that table; D and trimming were worked out from the DNA. This table has about 110,000 clones, around 80% appearing once. The germline V gene encodes CDR1 LGHNA and CDR2 YSLEER. The V end lost 0 bases, the J end lost 5 bases, and 15 bases lay between the germline ends. The CDR3 has 16 amino acids. This sequence originates from a man in his 70s with acute or convalescent COVID-19. The chain recombines TRBV4-3 with TRBJ2-3; D is possibly TRBD1 (5 bases). Source material: peripheral blood. CDR3 amino acids: CASSQEVGPPGDTQYF. CDR3 nucleotides: TGCGCCAGCAGCCAAGAAGTGGGGCCCCCAGGAGATACGCAGTATTTT.